These 24 T cell receptor beta chains came from one sample sequenced in a study of blood T cell repertoires in COVID-19. Method: immunoSEQ multiplex PCR; TCRdb's copy keeps in-frame clones and lacks some. The profile covers about 100,000 clones, with around 85% appearing a single time and under 15% taken by the ten largest. Source material: peripheral blood. The origin of the receptors is a man between 50 and 59 years old with active or convalescent COVID-19.

CDR3 protein: CASSYRRESGTGELFF. CDR3 nucleotides: TGTGCCAGCAGTTACCGGCGGGAGTCAGGCACCGGGGAGCTGTTTTTT. This chain uses TRBV6-5 with TRBJ2-2; 7 nucleotides match TRBD2. V shed 2 bases and J 4 bases; nucleotides not matched to a gene: 7. CDR1 and CDR2 (germline): MNHEY, SVGAGI. The CDR3 contains 16 residues.

This chain links TRBV2 with TRBJ1-1; 9 bases line up with TRBD1. The CDR3 spans 13 residues. The J segment lost 6 bases and the V segment lost 5 bases, leaving 4 bases of the junction unmatched. Germline-derived CDR1 and CDR2 are SNHLY and FYNNEI. The DNA of the CDR3 is TGTGCCAGCAGTTCTGGACAGGGGTCTGAAGCTTTCTTT. This translates into CASSSGQGSEAFF.

In its sample, this clone was seen a few times. The chain joins TRBV9 to TRBJ1-6; no reliable D call. Between the trimmed V and J ends, which lost 4 bases and 6 bases, there was a span of 11 bases. The CDR3 is 14 amino acids. Germline-derived CDR1 and CDR2 are SGDLS and YYNGEE. The CDR3 region is CASSPQLFNSPLHF. As DNA, the CDR3 is TGTGCCAGCAGCCCCCAACTGTTTAATTCACCCCTCCACTTT.

This sequence joins TRBV25-1 and TRBJ2-1, with TRBD2 matching over 9 bases. CDR3 length equals 15 residues. The junction had 6 bases not matched to a gene; V was cut back by 2 bases and J by 7 bases. The V gene's germline CDR1 is MGHDK and CDR2 SYGVNS. The CDR3 sequence: CASSEGLAGVNEQFF. The CDR3 region has the DNA TGTGCCAGCAGTGAAGGATTAGCGGGAGTTAATGAGCAGTTCTTC.

J is TRBJ1-1 and V is TRBV29-1; 8 nucleotides match TRBD1. Per germline, CDR1 SQVTM and CDR2 ANQGSEA. CDR3 size: 14 residues. With V trimmed by 3 bases and J by 2 bases, 5 bases remained unmatched. The CDR3 nucleotides are TGCAGCGTTGATAGGGCAGGGGGCAACACTGAAGCTTTCTTT. Protein product: CSVDRAGGNTEAFF. Complete variable domain (other parts from reference TRBV29-1 and TRBJ1-1): SAVISQKPSRDICQRGTSLTIQCQVDSQVTMMFWYRQQPGQSLTLIATANQGSEATYESGFVIDKFPISRPNLTFSTLTVSNMSPEDSSIYLCSVDRAGGNTEAFFGQGTRLTVV.

The chain uses TRBV6-2 or TRBV6-3 and TRBJ2-5; possible D gene TRBD2, 5 bases. The germline V gene has CDR1 MNHEY and CDR2 SVGEGT. V was trimmed by 2 bases and J by 4 bases, leaving 8 bases between them. The CDR3 runs to 13 residues. The CDR3 spells CASSYTRRETQYF. DNA for the CDR3: TGTGCCAGCAGTTACACTAGGAGAGAGACCCAGTACTTC.

On this clone itself: The junction shows a germline mismatch at one end, possibly a read error. This chain connects TRBV27 to TRBJ2-4, with 7 bases that match TRBD2. Germline assignment: CDR1 MNHEY and CDR2 SMNVEV (reference sequence). This CDR3 region has 15 residues. The CDR3 reads CASSLSWASGGGTLF. The DNA of the CDR3 is TGTGCCAGCAGTTTATCATGGGCTAGCGGTGGGGGAACACTCTTC.

The rearrangement links TRBV6-5 to TRBJ1-4; 8 bases map to TRBD1. V was clipped by 6 bases and J by 4 bases; unmatched bases: 4. This CDR3 has 14 amino acids. Germline V gene data show CDR1 as MNHEY and CDR2 as SVGAGI. CDR3 sequence: CASSDRGSNEKLFF. The DNA of the CDR3 is TGTGCCAGCAGCGACAGGGGAAGTAATGAAAAACTGTTTTTT.

This clone has a single count. The chain uses TRBV14 and TRBJ2-1; 8 nucleotides line up with TRBD2. The CDR3 contains 16 residues. With V trimmed by 0 bases and J by 4 bases, 5 bases remained unmatched. Germline CDR1 is SGHDN and CDR2 is FVKESK. CDR3 protein: CASSQDTSGLYNEQFF. DNA for the CDR3: TGTGCCAGCAGCCAAGATACTAGCGGCCTTTACAATGAGCAGTTCTTC.

The chain combines TRBV21-1 with TRBJ2-3; no DNA check was done on the table's D call, TRBD1. TRBV21-1 is a pseudogene. The CDR3 extends over 16 amino acids. The CDR3 bases are TGTGCCAACCGGGACAGGGGGTCTCCCGGGGCGGATACGCAGTATTTT. Translating it yields CANRDRGSPGADTQYF.

The chain couples TRBV11-3 to TRBJ2-5; D might be TRBD2 (5 bases). V was cut by 6 bases and J by 5 bases, with 16 bases left in between. Germline V gene data show CDR1 as SGHNT and CDR2 as YENEEA. This CDR3 is built from 14 residues. The CDR3 bases are TGTGCCAGCAGTTCTCTAGCAGAGGGTGAGACCCAGTACTTC. Translating it yields CASSSLAEGETQYF.

The rearrangement joins TRBV9 to TRBJ2-5; 7 bases are shared with TRBD1. Germline lookup yields CDR1 SGDLS and CDR2 YYNGEE. CDR3 length: 16 residues. After removal of 2 bases from V and 12 bases from J, the junction contained 19 bases not matched to a gene. This CDR3 reads CASSVGVGDSQERKYF. The CDR3 DNA reads TGTGCCAGCAGCGTGGGGGTCGGGGACAGTCAAGAGAGGAAGTACTTC.

This clone was picked up one time. The chain employs TRBV28 and TRBJ2-1; tentative D call: TRBD1 (6 bases). Germline V CDR1 and CDR2: MDHEN, SYDVKM. The CDR3 is 13 amino acids. V lost 3 bases and J lost 5, with 8 bases in between. CDR3 protein: CASSFRTDNEQFF. The CDR3 nucleotides read TGTGCCAGCAGTTTTAGGACAGACAATGAGCAGTTCTTC.

This chain links TRBV5-1 with TRBJ2-1, with TRBD2 matching over 10 bases. Unmatched junction bases numbered 11, after V lost 4 bases and J lost 4 bases. Germline CDR1 reads SGHRS; CDR2 reads YFSETQ. CDR3 length equals 17 residues. The CDR3 sequence is CASSNLSGRPAYNEQFF. Written as DNA, the CDR3 is TGCGCCAGCAGCAACCTTAGCGGGAGGCCGGCTTACAATGAGCAGTTCTTC.

The chain combines TRBV2 with TRBJ2-1, with 9 bases lining up with TRBD1. There are 16 residues in the CDR3. From germline, CDR1 is SNHLY and CDR2 FYNNEI. The V gene end was trimmed by 5 bases and the J gene end by 2 bases; junction bases not matched to a gene: 7. CDR3 loop: CASSIITGGAYNEQFF. The CDR3 nucleotides read TGTGCCAGCAGTATTATCACAGGGGGCGCCTACAATGAGCAGTTCTTC.

This rearrangement joins TRBV19 to TRBJ1-6; 8 positions agree with TRBD1. Germline V CDR1 and CDR2: LNHDA, SQIVND (reference sequence). The CDR3 has 15 amino acids. V lost 5 bases to trimming and J lost 5 bases; unmatched junction nucleotides: 5. In nucleotides, the CDR3 is TGTGCCAGTAGTCTTCAGGGGGCTGATAATTCACCCCTCCACTTT. As protein: CASSLQGADNSPLHF.

V usage is TRBV2 and J usage is TRBJ2-7, with 11 bases matching TRBD2. J lost 0 bases, V lost 6 bases, and 4 bases had no gene match. The germline gives CDR1 SNHLY, CDR2 FYNNEI. This CDR3 comprises 15 residues. CDR3 in amino acids: CASRGLAASSYEQYF. The CDR3 DNA sequence: TGTGCCAGCAGGGGACTAGCGGCGAGCTCCTACGAGCAGTACTTC.

This clone was observed once. The rearrangement joins TRBV12-3 or TRBV12-4 to TRBJ1-1; D not resolved. The CDR3 has 13 amino acids. Trimming removed 1 base at V and 1 base at J, with 4 bases between. The CDR3 coding sequence is TGTGCCAGCAGTTTAGTCCAGAACACTGAAGCTTTCTTT. It is translated as CASSLVQNTEAFF.

J is TRBJ2-2 and V is TRBV5-1; D possibly corresponds to TRBD2 (6 bases). Germline values: CDR1 SGHRS, CDR2 YFSETQ. V lost 4 bases to trimming and J lost 2 bases, with 21 bases between them. The CDR3 consists of 18 residues. CDR3 residues: CASSPRVGSGVNTGELFF. CDR3 DNA sequence: TGCGCCAGCAGCCCCCGGGTCGGTAGCGGAGTAAACACCGGGGAGCTGTTTTTT. Full variable domain (missing parts from reference TRBV5-1 and TRBJ2-2): KAGVTQTPRYLIKTRGQQVTLSCSPISGHRSVSWYQQTPGQGLQFLFEYFSETQRNKGNFPGRFSGRQFSNSRSEMNVSTLELGDSALYLCASSPRVGSGVNTGELFFGEGSRLTVL.

The rearrangement uses TRBV3-1 (or the pseudogene TRBV3-2) and TRBJ1-2, with D maybe TRBD1 (6 bases). Trimming took 7 bases from V and 8 from J, leaving 14 bases between them. Per germline, CDR1 LGHDT and CDR2 YNNKEL (reference sequence). This CDR3 comprises 12 residues. The CDR3 spells CASNHRETGYTF. The CDR3 DNA follows: TGTGCCAGCAACCACAGGGAAACCGGCTACACCTTC.

This chain connects TRBV9 to TRBJ2-7; 7 bases match TRBD2. Looked up from germline, CDR1 is SGDLS and CDR2 is YYNGEE. The J segment lost 3 bases and the V segment lost 4 bases, leaving 7 bases of the junction unmatched. The CDR3 loop spans 14 amino acids. The CDR3 DNA reads as TGTGCCAGCAGCCCTCTAGCGGAAGGCTACGAGCAGTACTTC. Amino acid sequence: CASSPLAEGYEQYF.

This clone showed up just once. This chain joins TRBV5-1 and TRBJ2-1; D is undetermined. V lost 0 bases to trimming and J lost 3 bases, with 4 bases between them. Germline assignment: CDR1 SGHRS and CDR2 YFSETQ. The CDR3 runs 13 residues. CDR3: CASSLGYYNEQFF. Here the CDR3 DNA reads TGCGCCAGCAGCTTGGGCTACTACAATGAGCAGTTCTTC.

The chain couples TRBV30 to TRBJ2-1; TRBD2 agrees at 10 bases. The CDR3 consists of 15 residues. The germline V gene has CDR1 GTSNPN and CDR2 SVGIG (reference sequence). V gave up 1 base and J gave up 6 bases; unmatched junction bases: 6. This CDR3 reads CAWSGKAGGLNEQFF. The CDR3 nucleotides are TGTGCCTGGAGTGGAAAAGCGGGAGGGCTCAATGAGCAGTTCTTC.

In DNA form, the CDR3 reads TGTGCCAGCAGCCAAGATACCGGGACAGGGGAGTACTACGAGCAGTACTTC. This encodes CASSQDTGTGEYYEQYF. The V call is TRBV4-2, the J call TRBJ2-7; 10 bases are a match to TRBD1. With V trimmed by 0 bases and J by 3 bases, 8 bases remained unmatched. There are 17 residues in the CDR3. Per germline, CDR1 LGHNA and CDR2 YNFKEQ.